The 21 T cell receptor beta chains below come from one sample, sequenced in a study of cytomegalovirus exposure and HLA in healthy donors. Primers: 60 Vbeta forward and 13 Jbeta reverse. Generated by immunoSEQ multiplex PCR, the TCRdb table keeps only in-frame clones and is missing some. The sample yields 180,000 or so clones, about 80% seen once. Sequences were obtained from PBMCs. The receptor set was obtained from a young man in good health and CMV-seronegative.

This clone has a single count. The CDR3 sequence: CRADYFHEQFF. The CDR3 DNA is TGCAGGGCCGATTATTTTCATGAGCAGTTCTTC. The chain links TRBV20-1 to TRBJ2-1; D is unresolved. Germline CDR1 is DFQATT and CDR2 is SNEGSKA (reference sequence). CDR3 length: 11 amino acids.

CDR3 sequence: CASSTRQNYGYTF. CDR3 DNA: TGTGCCAGCAGCACTCGACAGAACTATGGCTACACCTTC. The V gene is TRBV7-9, the J gene TRBJ1-2, with a possible D match to TRBD1 (5 bases). CDR1 is SEHNR and CDR2 is FQNEAQ in the germline V gene (reference sequence). Trimming removed 5 bases at V and 2 bases at J, with 9 bases between. The CDR3 covers 13 residues.

V and J are TRBV12-5 and TRBJ2-1, with 7 bases fitting TRBD2. V shed 1 base and J 5 bases; nucleotides not matched to a gene: 5. CDR1 and CDR2 from the germline V gene are LGHNT and FRNRAP. The CDR3 is 15 residues long. The CDR3 DNA reads TGTGCTAGTGGTTTGGGAACCAGCGGGGACAATGAGCAGTTCTTC. Residues: CASGLGTSGDNEQFF.

The V and J genes are TRBV29-1 and TRBJ2-4; 11 bases are shared with TRBD1. The V gene end was trimmed by 6 bases and the J gene end by 8 bases; junction bases not matched to a gene: 6. CDR1 and CDR2 (germline): SQVTM, ANQGSEA. The CDR3 is 13 residues long. In DNA form, the CDR3 reads TGCAGCGTGCTCCCGGGACAGGGGGACATTCAGTACTTC. This codes for CSVLPGQGDIQYF.

The rearrangement links TRBV7-8 to TRBJ2-7, with TRBD1 identical over 8 bases. The germline V gene has CDR1 SGHVS and CDR2 FQNEAQ. V lost 5 bases to trimming and J lost 6 bases; unmatched junction nucleotides: 15. This CDR3 is 16 amino acids long. The CDR3 sequence: CASSPEGGTTGAEQYF. The CDR3 DNA reads as TGTGCCAGCAGCCCCGAAGGGGGGACGACAGGGGCCGAGCAGTACTTC.

The V and J genes are TRBV6-6 and TRBJ2-2; 11 bases align to TRBD1. Germline V gives CDR1 MNHNY, CDR2 SVGAGI (reference sequence). V lost 5 bases, J lost 5 bases, and 7 bases stayed unmatched. The length of the CDR3 is 16 residues. CDR3 sequence: CASSHGQGAGTGELFF. In DNA form, the CDR3 reads TGTGCCAGCAGTCACGGACAGGGGGCTGGAACCGGGGAGCTGTTTTTT.

The chain has TRBV4-3 and TRBJ1-1; D may be TRBD1 (6 bases). V lost 6 bases, J lost 3 bases, and 14 bases lay in between. The CDR3 sequence is 14 residues long. The V gene's germline CDR1 is LGHNA and CDR2 YSLEER. The CDR3 nucleotides read TGCGCCAGCAGTAGGACAGACTCCTACACTGAAGCTTTCTTT. Its protein is CASSRTDSYTEAFF.

The J gene is TRBJ1-1, the V gene TRBV7-6, with TRBD1 matching 7 bases. The length of the CDR3 is 13 residues. V lost 3 bases and J lost 5; bases outside the gene matches: 3. CDR1 SGHVS and CDR2 FNYEAQ come from the germline V gene. CDR3 sequence: CASSLTGNTEAFF. The CDR3 DNA is TGTGCCAGCAGCTTGACAGGGAATACTGAAGCTTTCTTT.

The V gene is TRBV6-5, the J gene TRBJ1-2, with 8 bases identical to TRBD1. Germline V gene lookup returns CDR1 MNHEY and CDR2 SVGAGI. The CDR3 spans 15 residues. The junction had 7 bases not matched to a gene; V was cut back by 0 bases and J by 7 bases. CDR3 coding DNA: TGTGCCAGCAGTTACTCGGAGACAGGGGCCTTTGGCTACACCTTC. Protein product: CASSYSETGAFGYTF.

The chain uses TRBV4-3 and TRBJ1-1; D may be TRBD1 (6 bases). This CDR3 is 14 amino acids long. V gave up 0 bases and J gave up 6 bases, with 11 bases separating them. CDR1 is LGHNA, CDR2 YSLEER, per germline. CDR3 nucleotide sequence: TGCGCCAGCAGCCAAGAGGGCAGGGGCTCTGAAGCTTTCTTT. Translation gives CASSQEGRGSEAFF.

This clone has just a few counts. The rearrangement links TRBV11-2 to TRBJ2-5, with 7 bases identical to TRBD1. Germline V gene lookup returns CDR1 SGHAT and CDR2 FQNNGV. The CDR3 length is 16 residues. Trimming took 6 bases from V and 4 from J; bases not matched to a gene: 14. CDR3 residues: CASSPRQGGVGETQYF. In DNA, the CDR3 is TGTGCCAGCAGTCCCAGACAGGGCGGAGTGGGAGAGACCCAGTACTTC.

The chain is built from TRBV27 and TRBJ2-3; D gene ambiguous. Germline V lookup: CDR1 MNHEY, CDR2 SMNVEV (reference sequence). V was cut by 5 bases and J by 2 bases, with 11 bases left in between. This CDR3 contains 14 residues. This chain's CDR3 is CASSKQVSTDTQYF. CDR3 bases: TGTGCCAGCAGTAAGCAGGTGTCCACAGATACGCAGTATTTT.

The chain carries TRBV6-4 and TRBJ2-2; D unclear. Trimming removed 0 bases at V and 1 base at J, with 6 bases between. Germline V gives CDR1 MRHNA, CDR2 SNTAGT. The CDR3 consists of 15 residues. The CDR3 region has the DNA TGTGCCAGCAGTGACTCGGCAGAGAACACCGGGGAGCTGTTTTTT. It codes for CASSDSAENTGELFF.

A few counts support this clone. The genes are TRBV7-3 and TRBJ2-7; maybe TRBD2 (7 bases). Per the germline V gene, CDR1 is SGHTA and CDR2 is FQGTGA. The CDR3 sequence is 16 residues long. The ends were cut back, 1 base at V and 3 bases at J, with 16 bases in the middle. The CDR3 loop is CASSLRGGSTFYEQYF. In DNA form, the CDR3 reads TGTGCCAGCAGCTTAAGGGGGGGCAGTACCTTCTACGAGCAGTACTTC.

The chain joins TRBV28 to TRBJ1-1; the D gene is possibly TRBD1 (5 bases). Trimming pared 2 bases from V and 1 base from J, leaving 14 bases between. The CDR3 spans 16 residues. The germline CDR1 and CDR2 sequences are MDHEN and SYDVKM. The CDR3 nucleotides read TGTGCCAGCAGTTTAATGGTAGGGCAGGGGAACACTGAAGCTTTCTTT. It encodes CASSLMVGQGNTEAFF.

On this clone: Other DNA variants within this sample encode the same CDR3. The chain uses TRBV9 and TRBJ2-3; weak D call: TRBD2 (7 bases). Germline CDR1 SGDLS, CDR2 YYNGEE. The CDR3 runs 14 residues. V lost 4 bases and J lost 1, with 10 bases in between. The CDR3: CASSLGGGTDTQYF. CDR3 DNA: TGTGCCAGCAGCCTAGGGGGGGGCACAGATACGCAGTATTTT.

The genes are TRBV30 and TRBJ1-2; no clear D. Looked up from germline, CDR1 is GTSNPN and CDR2 is SVGIG (reference sequence). The length of the CDR3 is 17 residues. The V end lost 0 bases, the J end lost 2 bases, and 19 bases lay between the germline ends. CDR3 nucleotides: TGTGCCTGGAGTGTCGCTTCAGTACCCCAGATAAACTATGGCTACACCTTC. It translates to CAWSVASVPQINYGYTF.

As DNA, the CDR3 is TGTGCCAGCAGCTCCTGGGACAGGGACTACAATGAGCAGTTCTTC. It yields the protein CASSSWDRDYNEQFF. This chain uses TRBV11-3 with TRBJ2-1; 9 positions match TRBD1. The CDR3 loop spans 15 amino acids. J was trimmed by 3 bases and V by 4 bases; bases with no gene match: 4. Germline V gene data show CDR1 as SGHNT and CDR2 as YENEEA.

The chain uses TRBV21-1 and TRBJ1-6. TRBV21-1 is listed as a pseudogene. The CDR3 length is 14 residues. The CDR3 DNA follows: TGTGCCATCGCCGTAAGAGGTTATAATTCACCCCTCCACTTT. Its translation is CAIAVRGYNSPLHF.

The genes are TRBV7-3 and TRBJ2-1; 7 nucleotides match TRBD2. Looked up from germline, CDR1 is SGHTA and CDR2 is FQGTGA. Losses at the gene ends were 2 bases for V and 3 bases for J; bases not matched to a gene: 4. The CDR3 contains 15 residues. The CDR3 reads CASSLLGGGYNEQFF. DNA of the CDR3: TGTGCCAGCAGCTTATTGGGCGGGGGCTACAATGAGCAGTTCTTC.

The chain carries TRBV7-2 and TRBJ2-1, with 11 bases that match TRBD2. The CDR3 runs 19 residues. The germline gives CDR1 SGHTA, CDR2 FQGNSA. J lost 3 bases, V lost 1 base, and 11 bases had no gene match. CDR3 amino acids: CASSLVGSGGAVGYNEQFF. CDR3 DNA: TGTGCCAGCAGCTTAGTGGGTAGCGGGGGGGCGGTGGGCTACAATGAGCAGTTCTTC.